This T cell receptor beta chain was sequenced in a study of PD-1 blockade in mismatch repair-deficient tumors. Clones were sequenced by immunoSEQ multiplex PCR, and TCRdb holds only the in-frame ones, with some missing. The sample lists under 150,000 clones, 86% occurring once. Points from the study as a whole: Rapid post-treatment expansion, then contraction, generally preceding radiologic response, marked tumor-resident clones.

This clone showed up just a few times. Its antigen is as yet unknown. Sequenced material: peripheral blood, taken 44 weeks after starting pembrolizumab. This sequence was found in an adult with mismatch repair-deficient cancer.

The CDR3 here is CASSETSGNTIYF. CDR3 nucleotides: TGTGCCAGCAGTGAGACAAGCGGAAACACCATATATTTT. This sequence joins TRBV6-1 and TRBJ1-3; D is ambiguous. V was clipped by 3 bases and J by 4 bases, with 7 bases between them. Germline V gene lookup returns CDR1 MNHNS and CDR2 SASEGT. The CDR3 is 13 residues long.